One and the same sample provided the 24 T cell receptor beta chains below, sequenced in a study of T cell responses to AZD1222 COVID-19 vaccine. Profiling relied on immunoSEQ multiplex PCR, and the TCRdb table lists in-frame clones only, not all of them. Of about 86,000 clones in the sample, roughly 86% were seen once. The sequences come from peripheral blood, collected 28 days after the second AZD1222 dose. These receptors were taken from an adult who received the AZD1222 COVID-19 vaccine.

There are a few counts of this clone. The J gene is TRBJ1-1, the V gene TRBV27; D is undetermined. CDR3 length: 14 amino acids. Trimming took 6 bases from V and 0 from J, leaving 11 bases between them. Germline values: CDR1 MNHEY, CDR2 SMNVEV (reference sequence). CDR3 nucleotide sequence: TGTGCCAGCAGCCAGGCAGGCTTGAACACTGAAGCTTTCTTT. Translating it yields CASSQAGLNTEAFF.

This clone came up once. This chain links TRBV19 with TRBJ2-7; D gene uncertain. Trimming removed 3 bases from V and 0 bases from J, with 12 bases in between. This CDR3 spans 15 amino acids. CDR1 and CDR2 (germline): LNHDA, SQIVND (reference sequence). The CDR3 nucleotides are TGTGCCAGTAGTATTGGTCGCAGCCACTCCTACGAGCAGTACTTC. As protein: CASSIGRSHSYEQYF.

The chain recombines TRBV6-6 with TRBJ2-7; 12 nucleotides agree with TRBD1. CDR1 is MNHNY and CDR2 is SVGAGI in the germline V gene (reference sequence). The V and J ends lost 7 bases and 6 bases, in that order; junction bases with no gene match: 13. The CDR3 is made up of 16 amino acids. The CDR3, as DNA: TGTGCCAGCACCAACCTACCGGGACAGGGGGCATTCGAGCAGTACTTC. Residues: CASTNLPGQGAFEQYF.

On this clone: The same CDR3 arises from other DNA sequences in this sample as well. This chain's CDR3 is CASSPGMNTEAFF. In nucleotides, the CDR3 is TGTGCCAGCTCACCAGGGATGAACACTGAAGCTTTCTTT. The chain links TRBV18 to TRBJ1-1; D not certain. The CDR3 consists of 13 residues. Trimming took off 2 bases at V and 0 bases at J, with 4 bases between the two ends. From germline, CDR1 is KGHSH and CDR2 LQKENI.

CDR3 in amino acids: CASSASGRAGNEQFF. Here the CDR3 DNA reads TGTGCCAGCAGTGCAAGCGGGAGGGCCGGGAATGAGCAGTTCTTC. The chain carries TRBV11-2 and TRBJ2-1; 10 nucleotides agree with TRBD2. V lost 6 bases to trimming and J lost 7 bases; unmatched junction nucleotides: 9. The CDR3 covers 15 residues. Germline values: CDR1 SGHAT, CDR2 FQNNGV.

The gene calls are TRBV5-1 and TRBJ2-2; D is possibly TRBD2 (5 bases). Germline V lookup: CDR1 SGHRS, CDR2 YFSETQ. This CDR3 has 12 amino acids. The V end was cut by 9 bases, the J end by 6 bases, with 12 bases between. CDR3: CATVPGAGELFF. The CDR3 DNA follows: TGCGCCACCGTACCCGGGGCCGGGGAGCTGTTTTTT.

The V and J genes are TRBV11-2 and TRBJ1-5; D possibly corresponds to TRBD1 (5 bases). CDR3 length equals 14 residues. CDR1 SGHAT and CDR2 FQNNGV come from the germline V gene. The V end was cut by 2 bases, the J end by 4 bases, with 9 bases between. In DNA form, the CDR3 reads TGTGCCAGCAGCTTACAGGGTTTTAATCAGCCCCAGCATTTT. Translation: CASSLQGFNQPQHF.

Notes on this clone: One end of the junction fails to match germline, which may point to a read error. The chain couples TRBV7-2 to TRBJ1-1, with D tentatively TRBD1 (5 bases). CDR1 and CDR2 (germline): SGHTA, FQGNSA. This CDR3 is built from 14 residues. As DNA, the CDR3 is TGTGCCAGCAGTTTAGACCTGACAGCCCCGAGGATCTTCTTT. Residues: CASSLDLTAPRIFF.

This chain links TRBV19 with TRBJ1-2; 8 nucleotides agree with TRBD1. J was trimmed by 5 bases and V by 5 bases; bases with no gene match: 13. The V gene's germline CDR1 is LNHDA and CDR2 SQIVND (reference sequence). This CDR3 spans 16 amino acids. Here the CDR3 DNA reads TGTGCCAGTAGTTTGGGGACAGGAGGAATTCGTTATGGCTACACCTTC. It translates to CASSLGTGGIRYGYTF.

V usage is TRBV7-9 and J usage is TRBJ2-1, with 7 bases aligning to TRBD1. This CDR3 region has 15 residues. The J segment lost 4 bases and the V segment lost 4 bases, leaving 7 bases of the junction unmatched. Per the germline V gene, CDR1 is SEHNR and CDR2 is FQNEAQ (reference sequence). The CDR3 loop reads CASSSKDRPYNEQFF. The CDR3 nucleotides are TGTGCCAGCAGCTCCAAGGACAGGCCGTACAATGAGCAGTTCTTC.

V usage is TRBV2 and J usage is TRBJ2-1; D unclear. Germline V gene sequence: CDR1 SNHLY, CDR2 FYNNEI. Deletions cut 8 bases from V and 6 bases from J, with 17 bases between. The CDR3 spans 14 residues. The CDR3 region is CASLARIRANEQFF. The CDR3 DNA sequence: TGTGCCAGCTTGGCCCGAATAAGGGCCAATGAGCAGTTCTTC.

The V call is TRBV7-9, the J call TRBJ1-2; 11 positions agree with TRBD1. Per germline, CDR1 SEHNR and CDR2 FQNEAQ (reference sequence). CDR3 size: 15 residues. The V gene end was trimmed by 0 bases and the J gene end by 6 bases; junction bases not matched to a gene: 3. CDR3 sequence: CASSLAGTGGHGYTF. The CDR3 coding sequence is TGTGCCAGCAGCTTAGCGGGGACAGGGGGTCATGGCTACACCTTC.

The J gene is TRBJ2-7, the V gene TRBV29-1; a weak D match, TRBD1 (5 bases). The germline V and J ends were trimmed by 0 bases and 2 bases, with 11 bases remaining between them. CDR1 is SQVTM, CDR2 ANQGSEA, per germline. The CDR3 consists of 14 residues. DNA of the CDR3: TGCAGCGTTGAAGAGGCAGGGTTAGCCTACGAGCAGTACTTC. As protein: CSVEEAGLAYEQYF.

The chain combines TRBV7-2 with TRBJ1-6, with a weak D call TRBD1 (5 bases). Trimming cost V 1 base and J 10 bases, with 8 bases left between them. The germline V gene encodes CDR1 SGHTA and CDR2 FQGNSA. The CDR3 runs 13 residues. The CDR3: CASSLVGESPLHF. CDR3 DNA: TGTGCCAGCAGCTTAGTGGGGGAATCACCCCTCCACTTT.

The sample holds a few counts of this clone. This sequence joins TRBV6-2 or TRBV6-3 and TRBJ2-3; D is uncertain. CDR3 length equals 14 residues. Germline V gene data show CDR1 as MNHEY and CDR2 as SVGEGT. V was trimmed by 1 base and J by 3 bases, leaving 8 bases between them. Here the CDR3 DNA reads TGTGCCAGCAGTTACTACCCGGATACAGATACGCAGTATTTT. This translates into CASSYYPDTDTQYF.

The rearrangement joins TRBV27 to TRBJ2-7, with 12 bases fitting TRBD1. Germline CDR1 reads MNHEY; CDR2 reads SMNVEV (reference sequence). V lost 3 bases, J lost 5 bases, and 2 bases stayed unmatched. The CDR3 totals 14 residues. CDR3 in amino acids: CASSLGQGAHEQYF. The CDR3, as DNA: TGTGCCAGCAGTTTGGGACAGGGGGCCCACGAGCAGTACTTC.

The V call is TRBV5-1, the J call TRBJ2-3; TRBD2 matches 7 bases. CDR3 length equals 14 residues. Trimming at V came to 0 bases and at J to 6 bases, leaving 4 bases not matched to a gene. Germline assignment: CDR1 SGHRS and CDR2 YFSETQ. CDR3 in amino acids: CASSLDWGGDTQYF. The CDR3 region has the DNA TGCGCCAGCAGCTTGGACTGGGGAGGGGATACGCAGTATTTT.

The rearrangement links TRBV18 to TRBJ2-7, with a possible D match to TRBD2 (5 bases). Trimming took 4 bases from V and 1 from J, leaving 11 bases between them. Germline V gene sequence: CDR1 KGHSH, CDR2 LQKENI. CDR3 length equals 14 residues. CDR3 coding DNA: TGTGCCAGCTCACGAACGACGGGATCCTACGAGCAGTACTTC. It codes for CASSRTTGSYEQYF.

This chain joins TRBV15 and TRBJ1-5, with TRBD1 matching 11 bases. From germline, CDR1 is LNHNV and CDR2 YYDKDF (reference sequence). This CDR3 comprises 14 residues. J was trimmed by 6 bases and V by 6 bases; bases with no gene match: 4. CDR3 DNA sequence: TGTGCCACCAGTCCGGGACAGGGGGTTCAGCCCCAGCATTTT. Its protein is CATSPGQGVQPQHF.

This sequence joins TRBV28 and TRBJ1-1; 7 nucleotides match TRBD1. Germline assignment: CDR1 MDHEN and CDR2 SYDVKM. CDR3 length: 13 amino acids. V dropped 5 bases and J dropped 5; count of bases not matched to a gene: 5. The CDR3 protein is CASSRRTGTEAFF. The CDR3 bases are TGTGCCAGCAGTCGCCGGACAGGAACTGAAGCTTTCTTT.

The chain couples TRBV7-9 to TRBJ1-3, with no clear D. Between the trimmed V and J ends, which lost 6 bases and 0 bases, there was a span of 9 bases. CDR1 and CDR2 (germline): SEHNR, FQNEAQ (reference sequence). The CDR3 length is 14 residues. Here the CDR3 DNA reads TGTGCCAGCAGATTGGACGACTCTGGAAACACCATATATTTT. Its translation is CASRLDDSGNTIYF.

The chain is built from TRBV5-6 and TRBJ1-3, with D tentatively TRBD1 (5 bases). Germline V gives CDR1 SGHDT, CDR2 YYEEEE. The CDR3 covers 15 residues. V gave up 3 bases and J gave up 0 bases, with 10 bases separating them. The CDR3 reads CASSSGLFSGNTIYF. CDR3 coding DNA: TGTGCCAGCAGCTCGGGACTGTTCTCTGGAAACACCATATATTTT.

The J gene is TRBJ2-2, the V gene TRBV5-4, with a weak D call TRBD2 (5 bases). Germline CDR1 and CDR2: SGHNT and YYREEE (reference sequence). The CDR3 has 15 amino acids. Trimming cost V 4 bases and J 3 bases, with 13 bases left between them. For the CDR3, the DNA is TGTGCCAGCAGCCCGAGGGCCGGGGACACCGGGGAGCTGTTTTTT. Translated: CASSPRAGDTGELFF.

The V gene is TRBV3-1 (or the pseudogene TRBV3-2), the J gene TRBJ2-3; a weak D match, TRBD1 (6 bases). Germline values: CDR1 LGHDT, CDR2 YNNKEL (reference sequence). This CDR3 is 12 amino acids long. The V end lost 4 bases, the J end lost 8 bases, and 10 bases lay between the germline ends. CDR3 bases: TGTGCCAGCAGCCGAACAGGGCCTACGCAGTATTTT. It specifies CASSRTGPTQYF.